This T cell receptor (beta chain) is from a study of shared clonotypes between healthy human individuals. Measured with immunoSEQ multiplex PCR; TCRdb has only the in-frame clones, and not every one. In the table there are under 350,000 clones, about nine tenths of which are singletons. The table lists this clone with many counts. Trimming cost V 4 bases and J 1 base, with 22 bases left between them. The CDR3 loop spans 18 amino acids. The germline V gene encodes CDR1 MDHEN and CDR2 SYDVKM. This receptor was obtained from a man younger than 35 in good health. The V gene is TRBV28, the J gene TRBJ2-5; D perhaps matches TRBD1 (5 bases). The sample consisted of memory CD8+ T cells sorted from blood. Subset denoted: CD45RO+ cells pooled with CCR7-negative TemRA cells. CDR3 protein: CASSSTRVTLTSQETQYF. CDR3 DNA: TGTGCCAGCAGTTCGACCAGGGTGACATTAACATCCCAAGAGACCCAGTACTTC.